This T cell receptor (beta chain) was captured by sequencing in a study of cytomegalovirus exposure and HLA in healthy donors. Findings of the study overall: The study recorded more than 150 TCR beta chains that were cytomegalovirus-associated. A later analysis showed HLA-associated TCR beta chains outstripping equally common others in clonal expansion.

About this clone itself: What it binds is unknown.

PCR used 60 Vbeta primers and 13 Jbeta primers. Some clones are missing from TCRdb's copy, which holds only in-frame ones; the method was immunoSEQ multiplex PCR. This sample yields about 94,000 clones, of which approximately 80% are seen a single time; about a tenth belongs to the top ten. Sample: PBMCs. The receptor was derived from a human donor in good health.

The CDR3: CASSPGQGSDTGELFF. CDR3 sequence (DNA): TGTGCCAGCAGTCCCGGACAGGGGAGTGACACCGGGGAGCTGTTTTTT. The chain links TRBV11-2 to TRBJ2-2; 9 bases are shared with TRBD1. Germline CDR1 is SGHAT and CDR2 is FQNNGV. The CDR3 covers 16 residues. J was trimmed by 3 bases and V by 6 bases; bases with no gene match: 8.